These 8 T cell receptor beta chains originate from one sample sequenced in a study of blood T cells in healthy people across ages. It was with a sample-barcoded 5' primer and a J-beta primer mix that a second PCR of roughly 7 to 12 cycles was run. MiXCR, run by TCRdb on the 5' RACE reads, gives a single entry per CDR3 protein. The profile shows some 1.1 million distinct CDR3 sequences, 35% to 45% of them singletons. The sample comprised blood. These receptors came from a man between 18 and 29 years old in good health.

J is TRBJ1-1 and V is TRBV29-1; weak D call: TRBD1 (6 bases). V lost 7 bases and J lost 1, with 16 bases in between. The CDR3 consists of 14 residues. Germline CDR1 is SQVTM and CDR2 is ANQGSEA. The CDR3 DNA sequence: TGCAGCGGAAGACAGGCACTCCCGAACACTGAAGCTTTCTTT. Its translation: CSGRQALPNTEAFF.

This clonotype has just a few counts. The CDR3 region is CASGQGGDTQYF. CDR3 nucleotide sequence: TGTGCCAGTGGACAGGGGGGAGATACGCAGTATTTT. This rearrangement joins TRBV9 to TRBJ2-3; 10 bases match TRBD1. Germline values: CDR1 SGDLS, CDR2 YYNGEE. CDR3 size: 12 residues. The trim removed 8 bases at V and 5 bases at J, leaving 2 bases unmatched. The variable domain in full, completed from reference TRBV9 and TRBJ2-3, reads DSGVTQTPKHLITATGQRVTLRCSPRSGDLSVYWYQQSLDQGLQFLIQYYNGEERAKGNILERFSAQQFPDLHSELNLSSLELGDSALYFCASGQGGDTQYFGPGTRLTVL.

This CDR3 is CASSQDNGGRGEESTDTQYF. The CDR3 nucleotides are TGTGCCAGCAGCCAAGATAATGGGGGTAGGGGGGAGGAAAGCACAGATACGCAGTATTTT. The V gene is TRBV4-2, the J gene TRBJ2-3, with D possibly called TRBD1 or TRBD2 (6 bases each). Germline assignment: CDR1 LGHNA and CDR2 YNFKEQ. The V end lost 0 bases, the J end lost 0 bases, and 22 bases lay between the germline ends. The CDR3 is 20 residues long.

The chain employs TRBV7-9 and TRBJ1-4; 8 bases are shared with TRBD1. CDR3 length equals 14 residues. V was pared by 5 bases and J by 8 bases, with 7 bases of the junction left unmatched. Germline-derived CDR1 and CDR2 are SEHNR and FQNEAQ (reference sequence). The CDR3 is CASSPQGADEKLFF. CDR3 in DNA: TGTGCCAGCAGCCCTCAGGGGGCGGACGAAAAACTGTTTTTT.

The chain links TRBV20-1 to TRBJ1-4; a weak D match, TRBD1 (5 bases). CDR1 DFQATT and CDR2 SNEGSKA come from the germline V gene (reference sequence). The CDR3 contains 15 residues. The V gene lost 0 bases and the J gene lost 8 bases, with 16 bases spanning the gap. In DNA, the CDR3 is TGCAGTGCTAGAGACCTCCTCCAGGGTGAGGAAAAACTGTTTTTT. This encodes CSARDLLQGEEKLFF.

This clonotype is a singleton in its sample. An end of the junction does not agree with germline; a read error may underlie this. The chain joins TRBV6-2 or TRBV6-3 to TRBJ2-5; D ambiguous. This CDR3 contains 16 residues. Germline V gene lookup returns CDR1 MNHEY and CDR2 SVGEGT. CDR3 amino acids: CTSTNYLGVREETQYF. CDR3 in DNA: TGTACCAGCACCAACTATTTAGGAGTCCGGGAAGAGACCCAGTACTTC.

The chain recombines TRBV20-1 with TRBJ1-6; no firm D call. CDR1 is DFQATT, CDR2 SNEGSKA, per germline (reference sequence). V was shortened by 3 bases and J by 9 bases, with 15 bases between the two germline ends. The CDR3 has 14 amino acids. CDR3 coding DNA: TGCAGTGCTAGTGGGCAGCGGGGTGGTTCACCCCTCCACTTT. As protein: CSASGQRGGSPLHF.

The rearrangement joins TRBV4-1 to TRBJ1-1; 9 positions match TRBD1. Germline CDR1 and CDR2: MGHRA and YSYEKL. The CDR3 totals 16 residues. V gave up 1 base and J gave up 5 bases; unmatched junction bases: 8. CDR3: CASSQGHGTGRTEAFF. As DNA, the CDR3 is TGCGCCAGCAGCCAAGGTCATGGGACAGGGAGGACTGAAGCTTTCTTT.